This T cell receptor (beta chain) is drawn from a study of blood T cell repertoires in COVID-19. Background on the study: The United States, Italy and Spain provided the acute and convalescent COVID-19 samples. Sources were T cells, B-cell-depleted T cells, or PBMCs; the material itself was cDNA or gDNA.

Per the original methods: Estimation of nucleated cell counts relied on the amplification of reference gene primers. Assay used: immunoSEQ multiplex PCR; TCRdb lists only in-frame clones, some missing. D and trimming were read from the DNA, whereas the V and J calls and clone size are those reported in that table. Of around 98,000 clones listed, 70% to 80% are singletons. The CDR3 is 17 amino acids. V lost 0 bases and J lost 4; bases outside the gene matches: 10. CDR1 is GTSNPN, CDR2 SVGIG, per germline (reference sequence). The genes are TRBV30 and TRBJ2-2; 8 bases are a match to TRBD1. This TCR was recovered from a man in his 70s with acute or convalescent COVID-19. The sequencing sample was made of peripheral blood. This chain's CDR3 is CAWSVLGRGRVTGELFF. CDR3 DNA: TGTGCCTGGAGTGTACTCGGCAGGGGGCGGGTCACCGGGGAGCTGTTTTTT.